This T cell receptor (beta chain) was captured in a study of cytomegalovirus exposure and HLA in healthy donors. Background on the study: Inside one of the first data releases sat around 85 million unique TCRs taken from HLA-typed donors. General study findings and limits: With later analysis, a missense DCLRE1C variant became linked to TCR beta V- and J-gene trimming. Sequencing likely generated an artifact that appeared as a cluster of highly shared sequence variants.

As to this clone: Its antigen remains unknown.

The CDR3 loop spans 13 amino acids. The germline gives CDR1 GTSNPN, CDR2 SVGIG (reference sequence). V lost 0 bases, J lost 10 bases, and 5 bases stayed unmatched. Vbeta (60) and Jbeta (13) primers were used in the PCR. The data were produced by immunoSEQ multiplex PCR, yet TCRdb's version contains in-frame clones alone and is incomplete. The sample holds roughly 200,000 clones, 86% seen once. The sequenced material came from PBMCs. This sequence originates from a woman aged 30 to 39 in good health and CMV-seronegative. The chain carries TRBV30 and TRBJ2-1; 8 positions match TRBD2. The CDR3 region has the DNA TGTGCCTGGAGTGTCGGGGGGGCCAAAGAGCAGTTCTTC. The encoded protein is CAWSVGGAKEQFF.